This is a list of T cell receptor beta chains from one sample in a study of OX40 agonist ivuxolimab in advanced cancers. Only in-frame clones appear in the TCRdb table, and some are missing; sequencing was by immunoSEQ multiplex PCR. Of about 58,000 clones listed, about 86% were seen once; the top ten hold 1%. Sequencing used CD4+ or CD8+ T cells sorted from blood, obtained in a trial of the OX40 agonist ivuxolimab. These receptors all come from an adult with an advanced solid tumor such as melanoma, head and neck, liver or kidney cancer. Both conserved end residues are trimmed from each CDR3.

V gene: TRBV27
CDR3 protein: ASSLRTGGETQY

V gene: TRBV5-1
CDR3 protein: ASSSGHTYNEQF

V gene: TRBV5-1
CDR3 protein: ASSLEGQKH

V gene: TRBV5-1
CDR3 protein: ASSPPLAGGDEQF

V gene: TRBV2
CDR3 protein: ASTANEKLF

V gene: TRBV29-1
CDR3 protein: SVARDRSYEQY

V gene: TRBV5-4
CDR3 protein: ASSNRVGEAF

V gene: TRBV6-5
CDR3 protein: ASSHRGTGELF

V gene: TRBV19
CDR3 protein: ASGGVAEKLF

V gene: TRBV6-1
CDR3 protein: ASRFLGDSSYEQY

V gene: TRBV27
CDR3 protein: ASSLSRRAAKNIQY

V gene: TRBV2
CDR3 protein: ASRDRGINVYEQY

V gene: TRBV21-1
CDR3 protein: ASSRRQGDNEQF

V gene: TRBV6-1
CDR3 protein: ASSGTGGHQPQH

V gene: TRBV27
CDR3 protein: ASSLVYMSTDTQY

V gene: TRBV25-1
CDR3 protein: ASRRGGGYNEQF

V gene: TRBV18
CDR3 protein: ASSPFETGGRYTEAF

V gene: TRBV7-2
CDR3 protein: ASSYSGGRAF

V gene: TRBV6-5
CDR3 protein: ASSYDGGSYEQY

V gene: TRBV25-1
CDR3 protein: ASSVTGATNEKLF

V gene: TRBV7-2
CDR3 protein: ASSRDSGNQPQH

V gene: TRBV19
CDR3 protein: ASSRPGQQETQY

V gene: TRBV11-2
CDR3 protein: ASSLGPLINRDSPLH

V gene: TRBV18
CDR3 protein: ASSPRASPKLAHEQY

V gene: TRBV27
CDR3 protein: ASSYSGGADTQY

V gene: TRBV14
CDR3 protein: ASSQVLAGNEQF

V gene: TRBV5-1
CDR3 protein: ASSRLTGGTDTQY

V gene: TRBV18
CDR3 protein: ASSPLSGDRSNYGYT

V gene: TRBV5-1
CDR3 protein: ASSRRQDNYGYT

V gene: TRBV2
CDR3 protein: AGGLLGAKNIQY

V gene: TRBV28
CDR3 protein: ASSLPGGRVNEQF

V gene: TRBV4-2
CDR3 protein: ASSQATEVTNEKLF

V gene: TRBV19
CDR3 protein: ASRPEWVNYGYT

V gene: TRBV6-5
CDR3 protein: ASSYSRVVSYGYT

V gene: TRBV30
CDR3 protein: AWRTGPNTEAF

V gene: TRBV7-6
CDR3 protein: ASSHGRIFSGNTIY

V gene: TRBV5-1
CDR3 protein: ASSLADRANYGYT

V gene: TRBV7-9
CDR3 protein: ASSYPPGLGDTQY

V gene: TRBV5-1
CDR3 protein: ASSRTSGVYEQY

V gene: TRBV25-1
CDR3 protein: ASSEHGSGSSYNEQF